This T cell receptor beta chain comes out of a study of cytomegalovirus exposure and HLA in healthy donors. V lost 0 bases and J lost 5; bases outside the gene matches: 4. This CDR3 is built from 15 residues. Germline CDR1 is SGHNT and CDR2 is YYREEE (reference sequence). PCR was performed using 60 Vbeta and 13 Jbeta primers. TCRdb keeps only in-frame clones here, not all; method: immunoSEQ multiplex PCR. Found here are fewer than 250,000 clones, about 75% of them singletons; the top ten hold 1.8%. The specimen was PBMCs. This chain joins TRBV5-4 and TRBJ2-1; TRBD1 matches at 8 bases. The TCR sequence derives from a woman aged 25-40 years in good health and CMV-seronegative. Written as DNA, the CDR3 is TGTGCCAGCAGCTTGGACAGGGGGTTTAACAATGAGCAGTTCTTC. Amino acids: CASSLDRGFNNEQFF.